The text below deals with one T cell receptor beta chain. Its antigen is unidentified. The data derive from a study of T cell responses to AZD1222 COVID-19 vaccine. Trimming cost V 3 bases and J 8 bases, with 14 bases left between them. Germline lookup yields CDR1 LGHDT and CDR2 YNNKEL (reference sequence). This CDR3 has 14 residues. The study's findings and limits: The sample set comprised mostly white British donors with more females, and clonal diversity was possibly underestimated.

Profiling relied on immunoSEQ multiplex PCR, and the TCRdb table lists in-frame clones only, not all of them. The table records some 120,000 clones, 80% to 90% of them present only once. The clonotype was recovered from an adult in good health. V is TRBV3-1 (or the pseudogene TRBV3-2) and J is TRBJ2-1, with D hard to call. The material was peripheral blood, obtained on day 0 of AZD1222 vaccination. The CDR3 coding sequence is TGTGCCAGCAGCCATACCCGGATGGTCGATGAGCAGTTCTTC. Its translation is CASSHTRMVDEQFF.